This TCR beta chain derives from a study of T cells in Graves' hyperthyroidism and ophthalmopathy. There were TCR beta CDR3 regions amplified from RNA transcripts. First-round RT-PCR of the TCR CDR3 relied on the HTBI primer set. TCRdb re-called the multiplex PCR reads with MiXCR, one entry per CDR3 protein. Of about 360,000 distinct CDR3 sequences detected, roughly an eighth appear once; the ten largest clones hold 9.2%. This CDR3 contains 15 residues. CDR1 MNHEY and CDR2 SVGEGT come from the germline V gene. Diagnosis rested on symptoms, serum thyroxine and TRAb, thyroid ultrasound, and orbital computed tomography. With regard to this clonotype: Antigen: not known. With a much larger clone just one base away, this may be a read error.

Study-wide findings and caveats: Model-based prediction identified ophthalmopathy a median 6.5 months prior to its onset.

This TCR was recovered from a woman aged 18-29 years with Graves' hyperthyroidism. This chain links TRBV6-2 or TRBV6-3 with TRBJ2-7, with D perhaps given as TRBD1 or TRBD2 (5 bases each). The J call may not be correct, given that the DNA end is closer to TRBJ2-1. The sample taken for sequencing was blood. The CDR3 protein is CASSSPGTDAYEQFF. Here the CDR3 DNA reads TGTGCCAGCAGTTCCCCTGGGACGGACGCTTACGAGCAGTTCTTC.